These 25 T cell receptor beta chains were sequenced from one sample in a study of cytomegalovirus exposure and HLA in healthy donors. A multiplex PCR was run with 60 Vbeta primers and 13 Jbeta primers. Libraries were prepared by immunoSEQ multiplex PCR; TCRdb keeps only in-frame clonotypes and omits some of them. The sample has tens of thousands of clones, roughly 85% seen once. The material sequenced was PBMCs. The receptors were sampled from a man younger than 45 in good health and CMV-seronegative.

The V and J genes are TRBV5-4 and TRBJ2-1, with 9 bases aligning to TRBD2. CDR1 and CDR2 from the germline V gene are SGHNT and YYREEE (reference sequence). The CDR3 runs to 15 residues. The junction had 9 bases not matched to a gene; V was cut back by 2 bases and J by 9 bases. CDR3 loop: CASSFAGTSYGEQFF. CDR3 coding DNA: TGTGCCAGCAGCTTCGCCGGGACTAGCTACGGTGAGCAGTTCTTC. Together with reference TRBV5-4 and TRBJ2-1, the CDR3 gives the full variable domain: ETGVTQSPTHLIKTRGQQVTLRCSSQSGHNTVSWYQQALGQGPQFIFQYYREEENGRGNFPPRFSGLQFPNYSSELNVNALELDDSALYLCASSFAGTSYGEQFFGPGTRLTVL.

The chain recombines TRBV19 with TRBJ1-5; the D gene is possibly TRBD1 (5 bases). Germline V gene sequence: CDR1 LNHDA, CDR2 SQIVND (reference sequence). V lost 4 bases and J lost 1, with 17 bases in between. The CDR3 loop spans 17 amino acids. The DNA of the CDR3 is TGTGCCAGTAGTACAACATGGGGGGGGGTGAGCAATCAGCCCCAGCATTTT. It is translated as CASSTTWGGVSNQPQHF.

This chain links TRBV2 with TRBJ2-3; 7 bases are shared with TRBD2. CDR3 length equals 15 residues. Looked up from germline, CDR1 is SNHLY and CDR2 is FYNNEI. Trimming at V came to 5 bases and at J to 0 bases, leaving 5 bases not matched to a gene. The CDR3 DNA reads as TGTGCCAGCAGTAGCGGGGACTCTAGCACAGATACGCAGTATTTT. It encodes CASSSGDSSTDTQYF. The full variable domain, completed using reference TRBV2 and TRBJ2-3, is EPEVTQTPSHQVTQMGQEVILRCVPISNHLYFYWYRQILGQKVEFLVSFYNNEISEKSEIFDDQFSVERPDGSNFTLKIRSTKLEDSAMYFCASSSGDSSTDTQYFGPGTRLTVL.

The chain employs TRBV29-1 and TRBJ2-1; TRBD1 is a possible D gene (6 bases). Germline V gene sequence: CDR1 SQVTM, CDR2 ANQGSEA. V shed 3 bases and J shed 7 bases, with 13 bases lying between them. This CDR3 is 13 amino acids long. The CDR3 sequence: CSVEQLRGNEQFF. The CDR3 nucleotides are TGCAGCGTTGAGCAACTTAGGGGGAATGAGCAGTTCTTC.

This clone was seen once. This chain uses TRBV11-3 with TRBJ2-5; a possible D gene is TRBD2 (5 bases). The CDR3 is 16 residues long. The V end was cut by 5 bases, the J end by 4 bases, with 20 bases between. In germline, CDR1 is SGHNT, CDR2 YENEEA. The CDR3 spells CASSPRGSSNRETQYF. CDR3 coding DNA: TGTGCCAGCAGCCCCCGAGGGAGTTCTAATCGAGAGACCCAGTACTTC. Filled out from reference TRBV11-3 and TRBJ2-5, the complete variable domain reads EAGVVQSPRYKIIEKKQPVAFWCNPISGHNTLYWYLQNLGQGPELLIRYENEEAVDDSQLPKDRFSAERLKGVDSTLKIQPAELGDSAVYLCASSPRGSSNRETQYFGPGTRLLVL.

The chain employs TRBV7-9 and TRBJ2-1; D call uncertain. The CDR3 has 15 residues. Germline CDR1 is SEHNR and CDR2 is FQNEAQ (reference sequence). The ends were cut back, 2 bases at V and 0 bases at J, with 8 bases in the middle. This chain's CDR3 is CASSLSDTSYNEQFF. The CDR3, as DNA: TGTGCCAGCAGCTTATCCGACACCTCCTACAATGAGCAGTTCTTC. The full variable domain, in which reference TRBV7-9 and TRBJ2-1 provide the parts outside the CDR3, is DTGVSQNPRHKITKRGQNVTFRCDPISEHNRLYWYRQTLGQGPEFLTYFQNEAQLEKSRLLSDRFSAERPKGSFSTLEIQRTEQGDSAMYLCASSLSDTSYNEQFFGPGTRLTVL.

This chain uses TRBV29-1 with TRBJ2-2; D not certain. This CDR3 is built from 12 residues. Germline CDR1 is SQVTM and CDR2 is ANQGSEA. Deletions cut 7 bases from V and 5 bases from J, with 11 bases between. DNA of the CDR3: TGCAGCGGAATAGTGGTTACCGGGGAGCTGTTTTTT. It specifies CSGIVVTGELFF.

Remarks on this clone: The junction differs from germline at one of its ends, possibly a read error. This chain links TRBV7-9 with TRBJ1-2; the D is unclear. The CDR3 runs to 9 residues. From germline, CDR1 is SEHNR and CDR2 FQNEAQ (reference sequence). CDR3 in DNA: TGTGCCAGCAGCCCTACCCCCTTCTTC. Its translation: CASSPTPFF. Supplemented by reference TRBV7-9 and TRBJ1-2, the full variable domain reads DTGVSQNPRHKITKRGQNVTFRCDPISEHNRLYWYRQTLGQGPEFLTYFQNEAQLEKSRLLSDRFSAERPKGSFSTLEIQRTEQGDSAMYLCASSPTPFFGSGTRLTVV.

As DNA, the CDR3 is TGTGCCAGCTCACCTCCCGGCGGGACCAGAAACACCGGGGAGCTGTTTTTT. Translated, it gives CASSPPGGTRNTGELFF. This chain links TRBV18 with TRBJ2-2; perhaps TRBD2 as D (6 bases). The CDR3 consists of 17 residues. Per the germline V gene, CDR1 is KGHSH and CDR2 is LQKENI. Trimming stripped 3 bases from V and 2 bases from J, with 16 bases between.

V usage is TRBV4-1 and J usage is TRBJ1-1; D is possibly TRBD1 (6 bases). V was cut by 0 bases and J by 9 bases, with 14 bases left in between. CDR3 size: 14 residues. Germline values: CDR1 MGHRA, CDR2 YSYEKL. CDR3 in amino acids: CASSQDRTAKKAFF. The DNA for the CDR3 is TGCGCCAGCAGCCAAGATCGGACAGCAAAGAAAGCTTTCTTT.

The chain joins TRBV25-1 to TRBJ2-3; unclear D gene. Trimming pared 11 bases from V and 5 bases from J, leaving 8 bases between. CDR1 is MGHDK, CDR2 SYGVNS, per germline. CDR3 size: 10 residues. For the CDR3, the DNA is TGTGCCGCCCGAGGAGATACGCAGTATTTT. Translation: CAARGDTQYF.

This clone was picked up one time. The chain joins TRBV7-2 to TRBJ1-2; D not resolved. The CDR3 runs 12 residues. Germline loops: CDR1 SGHTA, CDR2 FQGNSA. The germline V and J ends were trimmed by 5 bases and 3 bases, with 7 bases remaining between them. The CDR3 region has the DNA TGTGCCAGCAGCGTTACTTACTATGGCTACACCTTC. The encoded protein is CASSVTYYGYTF.

The rearrangement links TRBV18 to TRBJ1-4; perhaps TRBD1 as D (5 bases). The CDR3 length is 13 residues. Germline lookup yields CDR1 KGHSH and CDR2 LQKENI. V was clipped by 6 bases and J by 7 bases, with 12 bases between them. As DNA, the CDR3 is TGTGCCAGCTCCCTGGACAAGATTGAAAAACTGTTTTTT. Translation gives CASSLDKIEKLFF.

The genes are TRBV4-3 and TRBJ2-2; 7 positions match TRBD2. Losses at the gene ends were 0 bases for V and 3 bases for J; bases not matched to a gene: 13. The germline V gene has CDR1 LGHNA and CDR2 YSLEER. CDR3 length: 19 amino acids. As DNA, the CDR3 is TGCGCCAGCAGCCAAGAAGTCCGAGCGGGACCTTTTCACACCGGGGAGCTGTTTTTT. Its translation is CASSQEVRAGPFHTGELFF.

In its sample, this clone was seen once. CDR3 loop: CASSLTSPTDTQYF. The CDR3, as DNA: TGTGCCAGCAGCTTGACTAGTCCCACAGATACGCAGTATTTT. V usage is TRBV7-2 and J usage is TRBJ2-3; a possible D gene is TRBD2 (6 bases). Germline V gene data show CDR1 as SGHTA and CDR2 as FQGNSA. Trimming shortened V by 3 bases and J by 2 bases, and 9 bases separated the two germline ends. This CDR3 spans 14 amino acids.

This rearrangement joins TRBV28 to TRBJ1-4, with 10 nucleotides matching TRBD1. Trimming cost V 4 bases and J 6 bases; bases outside gene matches: 8. CDR3 length: 16 amino acids. From germline, CDR1 is MDHEN and CDR2 SYDVKM. The CDR3 region has the DNA TGTGCCAGCAGTTCCTCCGGGACAGGGGATTATGAAAAACTGTTTTTT. This codes for CASSSSGTGDYEKLFF.

The V gene is TRBV12-5, the J gene TRBJ1-1; 7 bases align to TRBD1. The CDR3 runs to 13 residues. Germline trimming cut 6 bases from V and 1 base from J; bases unmatched to any gene: 2. The germline V gene encodes CDR1 LGHNT and CDR2 FRNRAP. DNA for the CDR3: TGTGCTAGTGGCTGGGACAGGAACACTGAAGCTTTCTTT. Amino acids: CASGWDRNTEAFF.

V usage is TRBV12-5 and J usage is TRBJ2-1; 14 bases match TRBD2. The length of the CDR3 is 16 residues. V dropped 5 bases and J dropped 6; count of bases not matched to a gene: 6. The germline gives CDR1 LGHNT, CDR2 FRNRAP. CDR3 in DNA: TGTGCTAGTGGTCCGGGGACTAGCGGGAGAATCAATGAGCAGTTCTTC. Translated, it gives CASGPGTSGRINEQFF.

The chain uses TRBV13 and TRBJ1-1, with no clear D. Between the trimmed V and J ends, which lost 4 bases and 0 bases, there was a span of 6 bases. Germline lookup yields CDR1 PRHDT and CDR2 FYEKMQ (reference sequence). CDR3 size: 13 residues. The CDR3 coding sequence is TGTGCCAGCAGCTCCCAGGTGAACACTGAAGCTTTCTTT. Encoded protein: CASSSQVNTEAFF. Using reference TRBV13 and TRBJ1-1 for the parts outside the CDR3, the full variable domain is AAGVIQSPRHLIKEKRETATLKCYPIPRHDTVYWYQQGPGQDPQFLISFYEKMQSDKGSIPDRFSAQQFSDYHSELNMSSLELGDSALYFCASSSQVNTEAFFGQGTRLTVV.

The V gene is TRBV30, the J gene TRBJ1-5, with 9 bases that match TRBD1. There are 15 residues in the CDR3. After removal of 2 bases from V and 6 bases from J, the junction contained 8 bases not matched to a gene. Germline CDR1 GTSNPN, CDR2 SVGIG (reference sequence). CDR3 amino acids: CAWSYSGTGFQPQHF. The CDR3 DNA reads TGTGCCTGGAGTTACTCCGGGACAGGGTTTCAGCCCCAGCATTTT.

The V and J genes are TRBV9 and TRBJ2-7; a possible D gene is TRBD1 (5 bases). Trimming took 3 bases from V and 5 from J, leaving 21 bases between them. The CDR3 runs to 16 residues. Germline-derived CDR1 and CDR2 are SGDLS and YYNGEE. CDR3 in amino acids: CASSAQLLAGSNEQYF. The CDR3 region has the DNA TGTGCCAGCAGCGCCCAGTTATTGGCAGGGTCTAACGAGCAGTACTTC.

The genes are TRBV30 and TRBJ2-1; no clear D gene. V was pared by 5 bases and J by 7 bases, with 18 bases between. This CDR3 has 14 amino acids. Germline values: CDR1 GTSNPN, CDR2 SVGIG (reference sequence). The CDR3 DNA reads TGTGCCTGGGAGACCGCGACTTCCCAGAATGAGCAGTTCTTC. Its translation is CAWETATSQNEQFF.

The DNA of the CDR3 is TGTGCCAGCTCAGCCCCGGAGAACTATGGCTACACCTTC. This translates into CASSAPENYGYTF. The chain combines TRBV18 with TRBJ1-2; no clear D. The CDR3 spans 13 residues. The V gene's germline CDR1 is KGHSH and CDR2 LQKENI. The ends were cut back, 5 bases at V and 2 bases at J, with 9 bases in the middle.

The table lists this clone with a few counts. This chain uses TRBV7-9 with TRBJ1-2, with D perhaps TRBD1 (5 bases). The germline CDR1 and CDR2 sequences are SEHNR and FQNEAQ (reference sequence). The CDR3 consists of 12 residues. With 0 bases removed from V and 10 bases from J, the gap between germline ends came to 9 bases. CDR3 sequence reads: CASSLAGGLYTF. CDR3 bases: TGTGCCAGCAGCTTAGCGGGGGGACTCTACACCTTC.

This clone was counted a few times. The gene calls are TRBV2 and TRBJ1-5, with D possibly TRBD1 on 6 matching bases. CDR1 is SNHLY, CDR2 FYNNEI, per germline. Trimming pared 6 bases from V and 6 bases from J, leaving 12 bases between. The CDR3 runs 13 residues. This CDR3 is CASRAGVGQPQHF. The DNA for the CDR3 is TGTGCCAGCAGAGCAGGGGTAGGTCAGCCCCAGCATTTT.